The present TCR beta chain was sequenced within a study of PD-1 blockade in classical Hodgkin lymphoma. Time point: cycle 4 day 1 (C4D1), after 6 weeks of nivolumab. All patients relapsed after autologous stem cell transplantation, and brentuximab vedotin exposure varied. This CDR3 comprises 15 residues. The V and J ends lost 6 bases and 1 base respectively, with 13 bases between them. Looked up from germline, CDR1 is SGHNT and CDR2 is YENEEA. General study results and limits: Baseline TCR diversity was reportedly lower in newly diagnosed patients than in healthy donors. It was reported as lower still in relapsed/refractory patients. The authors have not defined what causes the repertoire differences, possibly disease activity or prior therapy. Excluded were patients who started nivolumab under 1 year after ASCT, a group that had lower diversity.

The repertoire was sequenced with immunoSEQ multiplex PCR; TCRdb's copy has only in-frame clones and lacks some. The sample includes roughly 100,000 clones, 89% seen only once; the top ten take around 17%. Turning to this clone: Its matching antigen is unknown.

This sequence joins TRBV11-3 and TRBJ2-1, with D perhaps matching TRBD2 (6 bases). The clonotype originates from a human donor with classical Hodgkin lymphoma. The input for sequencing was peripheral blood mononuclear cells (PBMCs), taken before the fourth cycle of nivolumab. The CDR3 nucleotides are TGTGCCAGCAGAAGGGATAGCGGATCCTACAATGAGCAGTTCTTC. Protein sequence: CASRRDSGSYNEQFF. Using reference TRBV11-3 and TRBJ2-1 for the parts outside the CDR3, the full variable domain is EAGVVQSPRYKIIEKKQPVAFWCNPISGHNTLYWYLQNLGQGPELLIRYENEEAVDDSQLPKDRFSAERLKGVDSTLKIQPAELGDSAVYLCASRRDSGSYNEQFFGPGTRLTVL.